A selection of T cell receptor beta chains follows, all from one sample in a study of blood T cell repertoires in COVID-19. Profiling relied on immunoSEQ multiplex PCR, and the TCRdb table lists in-frame clones only, not all of them. Found here are 230,000 or so clones, over 75% of them singletons; the top ten hold 4% to 5.5%. Sequenced input: peripheral blood. Receptors were obtained from a human donor in a cohort sampled during active COVID-19. Both conserved end residues are part of each CDR3. A D gene is named only where the DNA matches it firmly. The size of a clone is reported for some rows only, either as once, few or many, or as a class for expanded clones.

j_call | v_call | clone_size | d_call | cdr3_nt | cdr3_aa
TRBJ2-7 | TRBV5-6 | NA | TRBD2 | TGTGCCAGCAGCACGGTAGCGGGAGGTGGTCGCGAGCAGTACTTC | CASSTVAGGGREQYF
TRBJ2-2 | TRBV27 | NA | NA | TGTGCCAGCACCTTAACCCGGGGGAGCACCGGGGAGCTGTTTTTT | CASTLTRGSTGELFF
TRBJ2-1 | TRBV7-3 | few | TRBD2 | TGTGCCAGCAGTAGCGGGACGGGCTCCTACAATGAGCAGTTCTTC | CASSSGTGSYNEQFF
TRBJ1-2 | TRBV29-1 | NA | TRBD1 | TGCAGCGTTGGACAGGGGCCCCCCTATGGCTACACCTTC | CSVGQGPPYGYTF
TRBJ1-4 | TRBV4-1 | NA | NA | TGCGCCAGCAGCCAAACGGAGGGCCGGGAGGAAAAACTGTTTTTT | CASSQTEGREEKLFF
TRBJ1-2 | TRBV5-1 | once | NA | TGCGCCAGCAGCCTCCACGACGGGGGGAACTATGGCTACACCTTC | CASSLHDGGNYGYTF
TRBJ2-7 | TRBV30 | NA | NA | TGTGCCTGGAGACCAGGGGCCCAGCGCCACGAGCAGTACTTC | CAWRPGAQRHEQYF
TRBJ2-7 | TRBV14 | NA | NA | TGTGCCAGCAGCGGACCCCGAGGGGAGCAGTACTTC | CASSGPRGEQYF
TRBJ1-1 | TRBV7-2 | NA | TRBD1 | TGTGCCAGCACTCGGGGGACAGGGACTTCGAACACTGAAGCTTTCTTT | CASTRGTGTSNTEAFF
TRBJ2-1 | TRBV2 | NA | NA | TGTGCCAGCTCCTGGGACACCCACAATGAGCAGTTCTTC | CASSWDTHNEQFF
TRBJ2-7 | TRBV27 | medium-sized | TRBD1 | TGTGCCAGCAGTCCTACACCGGGACAGGTTTCCTACGAGCAGTACTTC | CASSPTPGQVSYEQYF
TRBJ2-1 | TRBV7-3 | NA | TRBD2 | TGTGCCAGCAGCTTAAGCGGGAGGCAGAGCTCCTACAATGAGCAGTTCTTC | CASSLSGRQSSYNEQFF
TRBJ1-5 | TRBV24-1 | NA | TRBD1 | TGTGCCACCAGTGATACGGGACAGGGGGATGGTCAGCCCCAGCATTTT | CATSDTGQGDGQPQHF
TRBJ1-2 | TRBV18 | NA | TRBD1 | TGTGCCAGCTCACCTAGCCAGGGGGCCTATGGCTACACCTTC | CASSPSQGAYGYTF
TRBJ1-4 | TRBV4-3 | NA | TRBD1 | TGCGCCAGCAGCCACAGGGGACAGGGGATGGAAACTAATGAAAAACTGTTTTTT | CASSHRGQGMETNEKLFF
TRBJ1-3 | TRBV9 | NA | TRBD1 | TGTGCCAGCAGCCTACGACAGGGAGTCTCTGGAAACACCATATATTTT | CASSLRQGVSGNTIYF
TRBJ2-5 | TRBV28 | once | NA | TGTGCCAGCAACTTAGGGGGGGCTGTCCAAGAGACCCAGTACTTC | CASNLGGAVQETQYF
TRBJ2-5 | TRBV4-1 | NA | TRBD2 | TGCGCCAGCAGCCAACCCCTTGGGGTAGCGGGAGATCGGGAGACCCAGTACTTC | CASSQPLGVAGDRETQYF
TRBJ2-1 | TRBV27 | NA | NA | TGTGCCAGCAGTTTTTCACTAGAGGGATACAATGAGCAGTTCTTC | CASSFSLEGYNEQFF
TRBJ1-6 | TRBV9 | NA | TRBD1 | TGTGCCAGCAGCCTTGGGACAGGCAACAATTCACCCCTCCACTTT | CASSLGTGNNSPLHF
TRBJ2-2 | TRBV7-9 | once | TRBD1 | TGTGCCAGCAGCTTCCCGGGACAGGGGGTCGCCGGGGAGCTGTTTTTT | CASSFPGQGVAGELFF
TRBJ1-6 | TRBV5-6 | NA | TRBD1 | TGTGCCAGCAGCTTGGCGACAGGGAAGGGTTCACCCCTCCACTTT | CASSLATGKGSPLHF
TRBJ1-3 | TRBV19 | NA | TRBD1 | TGTGCCAGTAGTATCGGTAGGGGGCTACGGAACACCATATATTTT | CASSIGRGLRNTIYF
TRBJ2-1 | TRBV27 | NA | TRBD1 | TGTGCCACCTTTCCGGACAGGGGGGTTAATGAGCAGTTCTTC | CATFPDRGVNEQFF
TRBJ1-2 | TRBV5-6 | NA | TRBD1 | TGTGCCAGCATCCCCAAGACAGGGGGCTCGGGCTATGGCTACACCTTC | CASIPKTGGSGYGYTF
TRBJ2-1 | TRBV27 | NA | NA | TGTGCCAGCTGCAATGACAGGACCTACATCAATGAGCAGTTCTTC | CASCNDRTYINEQFF
TRBJ2-7 | TRBV23-1 | NA | NA | TGCGCCAGCAGTCAATCCGCAGGTCTTTCCTACGAGCAGTACTTC | CASSQSAGLSYEQYF
TRBJ2-1 | TRBV4-3 | once | TRBD2 | TGCGCCAGCAGCCAAGGGCTAGCGGGAGTAGATGAGCAGTTCTTC | CASSQGLAGVDEQFF
TRBJ2-3 | TRBV6-4 | few | NA | TGTGCCAGCAGTCTAGGAAGTACTAGCACAGATACGCAGTATTTT | CASSLGSTSTDTQYF
TRBJ2-1 | TRBV11-2 | NA | TRBD2 | TGTGCCAGCAGCTTAAGTCCCGCCCAGCGGGAGAGAAGGGAGCAGTTCTTC | CASSLSPAQRERREQFF
TRBJ2-1 | TRBV18 | NA | TRBD2 | TGTGCCAGCTCACTCGACCTGACTAGCGGAACCCCTGGCTCCTACAATGAGCAGTTCTTC | CASSLDLTSGTPGSYNEQFF
TRBJ1-1 | TRBV7-6 | NA | TRBD1 | TGTGCCAGCAGCCCAGGGACAGGGGGAAGGGGGACTGAAGCTTTCTTT | CASSPGTGGRGTEAFF